The 23 T cell receptor beta chains below all came from one sample that was sequenced in a study of regulatory T cells in long-lasting Graves disease. CDR3-region Arm-PCR and iRepertoire HTBI primers produced the TCR beta libraries. MiXCR was run by TCRdb on the multiplex PCR reads, yielding one entry per CDR3 protein. The table lists some 600,000 distinct CDR3 sequences, about 15% of them singletons, with around 12% in the top ten. The sample's time point: newly diagnosed GD, antithyroid drugs for less than 3 months. PBMCs provided the RNA from which the TCR library was made. This same sample was also part of a study on T cells in Graves' hyperthyroidism and ophthalmopathy.

Sequencing was performed on peripheral blood mononuclear cells (PBMCs), taken at new diagnosis, from a patient treated with antithyroid drugs. These TCRs come from a man aged 18 to 30 with Graves disease.

The CDR3 DNA follows: TGTGCCAGCAGTGAGGAGGTTAGGCTAGGCACAGATACGCAGTATTTT. Its protein product is CASSEEVRLGTDTQYF. The rearrangement links TRBV6-1 to TRBJ2-3; the D gene is possibly TRBD2 (5 bases). The CDR3 spans 16 residues. Per germline, CDR1 MNHNS and CDR2 SASEGT. V dropped 3 bases and J dropped 1 base, with 14 bases sitting between them.

This clonotype appeared many times. The rearrangement joins TRBV11-2 to TRBJ2-3; no clear D. Germline V gives CDR1 SGHAT, CDR2 FQNNGV. This CDR3 is 14 amino acids long. V was shortened by 1 base and J by 2 bases, with 7 bases between the two germline ends. CDR3 in amino acids: CASSLGRPTDTQYF. CDR3 nucleotides: TGTGCCAGCAGCTTAGGCAGACCCACAGATACGCAGTATTTT.

The chain recombines TRBV6-2 or TRBV6-3 with TRBJ1-2, with TRBD1 matching 10 bases. V gave up 10 bases and J gave up 6 bases; unmatched junction bases: 20. The CDR3 spans 17 residues. Germline CDR1 is MNHEY and CDR2 is SVGEGT. The CDR3, as DNA: TGTGCCAACAGCCTGTTCTGGGCGACAGGGGGCTCGGATGGCTACACCTTC. It is translated as CANSLFWATGGSDGYTF.

This clonotype was counted a few times. The gene calls are TRBV6-1 and TRBJ2-6; D might be TRBD1 (6 bases). The ends were cut back, 7 bases at V and 0 bases at J, with 13 bases in the middle. This CDR3 is 16 amino acids long. Germline V gene lookup returns CDR1 MNHNS and CDR2 SASEGT. As DNA, the CDR3 is TGTGCCAGCACTCCGGACAGTCCCTCTGGGGCCAACGTCCTGACTTTC. It specifies CASTPDSPSGANVLTF.

The chain couples TRBV6-1 to TRBJ2-5, with a possible D match to TRBD1 (5 bases). The CDR3 is made up of 13 amino acids. Germline V lookup: CDR1 MNHNS, CDR2 SASEGT. Trimming cost V 6 bases and J 5 bases, with 13 bases left between them. CDR3 amino acids: CASSAQGFETQYF. CDR3 coding DNA: TGTGCCAGCAGCGCCCAGGGTTTCGAGACCCAGTACTTC.

The rearrangement joins TRBV10-1 to TRBJ2-3; possibly TRBD1 or TRBD2 for D (5 bases each). V lost 4 bases and J 0 bases, leaving 11 bases between the germline ends. The germline V gene encodes CDR1 WNHNN and CDR2 SYGVQD (reference sequence). CDR3 length: 15 amino acids. The chain's CDR3 is CASSGGAGSTDTQYF. CDR3 DNA: TGCGCCAGCAGTGGAGGGGCAGGGAGCACAGATACGCAGTATTTT.

At least ten counts were recorded for this clonotype. V usage is TRBV20-1 and J usage is TRBJ2-5, with 14 bases identical to TRBD2. The CDR3 is 17 residues long. Germline loops: CDR1 DFQATT, CDR2 SNEGSKA (reference sequence). V lost 2 bases and J lost 4; bases outside the gene matches: 9. The CDR3 nucleotides read TGCAGTGCTAGACCAACCGGGGGACTAGCGGGAGTAGAGACCCAGTACTTC. Protein product: CSARPTGGLAGVETQYF.

This clonotype has at least ten counts. V usage is TRBV6-5 and J usage is TRBJ2-7; no firm D call. The length of the CDR3 is 14 residues. From germline, CDR1 is MNHEY and CDR2 SVGAGI. Trimming left V 0 bases short and J 7 bases short, with 13 bases between. CDR3 region: CASSYSKLPSEQYF. In nucleotides, the CDR3 is TGTGCCAGCAGTTACTCCAAGTTGCCCTCTGAGCAGTACTTC.

This clonotype has ten or more counts. The CDR3 DNA is TGCAGTGCCGCCCCTATCACAGATACGCAGTATTTT. Protein: CSAAPITDTQYF. The gene calls are TRBV20-1 and TRBJ2-3; the D is unclear. V gave up 6 bases and J gave up 2 bases, with 9 bases separating them. The CDR3 runs to 12 residues. Germline CDR1 reads DFQATT; CDR2 reads SNEGSKA (reference sequence).

This clonotype was detected many times. The V call is TRBV2, the J call TRBJ2-5; perhaps TRBD2 as D (5 bases). The V end lost 3 bases, the J end lost 8 bases, and 13 bases lay between the germline ends. CDR3 size: 13 residues. Per the germline V gene, CDR1 is SNHLY and CDR2 is FYNNEI. The CDR3 nucleotides are TGTGCCAGCAGTGACGGGGAACTAGAAACCCAGTACTTC. It specifies CASSDGELETQYF.

The V call is TRBV5-1, the J call TRBJ2-7; 8 bases are a match to TRBD2. The CDR3 extends over 15 amino acids. V shed 1 base, J shed 2 bases, and the junction held 5 bases outside the gene matches. Germline lookup yields CDR1 SGHRS and CDR2 YFSETQ. CDR3: CASSLSAGGAYEQYF. The CDR3 DNA reads as TGCGCCAGCAGCTTGAGTGCGGGAGGTGCCTACGAGCAGTACTTC.

This clonotype was seen ten or more times. The chain has TRBV20-1 and TRBJ2-3; D perhaps matches TRBD2 (6 bases). The CDR3 runs to 15 residues. Per the germline V gene, CDR1 is DFQATT and CDR2 is SNEGSKA (reference sequence). V shed 2 bases and J shed 3 bases, with 15 bases lying between them. For the CDR3, the DNA is TGCAGTGCTAGACCGGGCGGGGTGGGGACAGATACGCAGTATTTT. Translated: CSARPGGVGTDTQYF.

The table lists this clonotype with many counts. The CDR3 sequence: CASRTSSGGDTQYF. In DNA form, the CDR3 reads TGTGCCAGCAGGACGTCTAGCGGTGGGGATACGCAGTATTTT. The rearrangement uses TRBV12-3 or TRBV12-4 and TRBJ2-3, with TRBD2 matching 7 bases. The CDR3 runs 14 residues. V was pared by 6 bases and J by 6 bases, with 9 bases of the junction left unmatched.

There are many counts of this clonotype. The V gene is TRBV7-2, the J gene TRBJ2-3; D remains unclear. V was pared by 3 bases and J by 6 bases, with 16 bases between. CDR1 is SGHTA and CDR2 is FQGNSA in the germline V gene. CDR3 length: 15 amino acids. CDR3 residues: CASSFWTTGGDTQYF. Here the CDR3 DNA reads TGTGCCAGCAGCTTTTGGACCACGGGTGGGGATACGCAGTATTTT.

This clonotype was found a few times. J is TRBJ2-1 and V is TRBV4-2; D tentatively reads TRBD1 or TRBD2 (5 bases each). V was clipped by 0 bases and J by 6 bases, with 18 bases between them. This CDR3 comprises 17 residues. Germline CDR1 and CDR2: LGHNA and YNFKEQ. The chain's CDR3 is CASSQDGRETLGNEQFF. The DNA of the CDR3 is TGTGCCAGCAGCCAAGACGGCAGGGAGACCCTTGGCAATGAGCAGTTCTTC.

The chain combines TRBV30 with TRBJ2-1, with 11 bases matching TRBD2. V shed 0 bases and J 5 bases; nucleotides not matched to a gene: 6. This CDR3 has 16 residues. Germline CDR1 and CDR2: GTSNPN and SVGIG (reference sequence). The CDR3 loop reads CAWSVPPSGRNNEQFF. CDR3 bases: TGTGCCTGGAGTGTCCCCCCTAGCGGGAGGAACAATGAGCAGTTCTTC.

This clonotype was picked up many times. V is TRBV20-1 and J is TRBJ2-5; 14 bases are a match to TRBD2. CDR1 is DFQATT and CDR2 is SNEGSKA in the germline V gene (reference sequence). Losses at the gene ends were 6 bases for V and 2 bases for J; bases not matched to a gene: 5. CDR3 length: 15 amino acids. CDR3 nucleotides: TGCAGTGCGGGACTAGCGGGAGCCGGGCAAGAGACCCAGTACTTC. It yields the protein CSAGLAGAGQETQYF.

This clonotype was seen ten or more times. The chain is built from TRBV7-2 and TRBJ2-1; 11 bases are a match to TRBD2. The CDR3 has 15 residues. V lost 5 bases to trimming and J lost 10 bases; unmatched junction nucleotides: 10. Germline values: CDR1 SGHTA, CDR2 FQGNSA. The CDR3 here is CASSRDSGRAWEQFF. The CDR3 DNA reads as TGTGCCAGCAGCCGAGATAGCGGGAGGGCGTGGGAGCAGTTCTTC.

V and J are TRBV7-3 and TRBJ2-2, with D uncertain. V was shortened by 0 bases and J by 1 base, with 6 bases between the two germline ends. Germline V gives CDR1 SGHTA, CDR2 FQGTGA. This CDR3 is 15 amino acids long. The chain's CDR3 is CASSLTLGNTGELFF. The CDR3 DNA reads as TGTGCCAGCAGCTTAACCCTTGGGAACACCGGGGAGCTGTTTTTT.

The chain couples TRBV10-3 to TRBJ2-3; 7 bases match TRBD1. This CDR3 contains 18 residues. The ends lost 0 bases at V and 3 bases at J; junction bases unmatched: 12. CDR1 ENHRY and CDR2 SYGVKD come from the germline V gene. CDR3 in amino acids: CAISESRIDRDKTDTQYF. CDR3 sequence (DNA): TGTGCCATCAGTGAGTCGAGGATAGACAGGGATAAGACAGATACGCAGTATTTT.

This clonotype was observed many times. This chain joins TRBV5-1 and TRBJ1-1; weak D call: TRBD1 (6 bases). Deletions cut 7 bases from V and 4 bases from J, with 20 bases between. CDR3 length: 15 residues. Germline V gene sequence: CDR1 SGHRS, CDR2 YFSETQ. Written as DNA, the CDR3 is TGCGCCAGCTCACCGAACAGGGTAGGGGTCACTGAAGCTTTCTTT. As protein: CASSPNRVGVTEAFF.

The V gene is TRBV5-4, the J gene TRBJ1-3; tentative D call: TRBD1 (5 bases). Per germline, CDR1 SGHNT and CDR2 YYREEE (reference sequence). The CDR3 runs to 13 residues. The ends were cut back, 2 bases at V and 8 bases at J, with 11 bases in the middle. In nucleotides, the CDR3 is TGTGCCAGCAGCTTTAGGGGTTCGGACACCATATATTTT. This gives the protein CASSFRGSDTIYF.

This clonotype was detected only a few times. V and J are TRBV13 and TRBJ1-1; 8 bases are a match to TRBD1. The CDR3 has 15 residues. Germline V gives CDR1 PRHDT, CDR2 FYEKMQ (reference sequence). V lost 5 bases and J lost 5; bases outside the gene matches: 10. The CDR3 protein is CASSRRTGYGTEAFF. DNA for the CDR3: TGTGCCAGCAGCCGAAGGACAGGGTATGGGACTGAAGCTTTCTTT.